The entry below describes one T cell receptor (beta chain). The data stem from a study of blood T cell repertoires in COVID-19. Study-wide context: The United States, Italy and Spain were the sources of the acute and convalescent COVID-19 samples.

CDR3 length equals 15 residues. From germline, CDR1 is MNHEY and CDR2 SVGEGT. V lost 2 bases and J lost 1, with 9 bases in between. The method was immunoSEQ multiplex PCR; TCRdb's version includes in-frame clones alone and lacks a portion of them. The data hold about 150,000 clones, with 75% to 90% observed a single time. This TCR derives from a woman aged 70-85 years with acute or convalescent COVID-19. This chain uses TRBV6-2 or TRBV6-3 with TRBJ1-5; tentative D call: TRBD1 (5 bases). Specimen: peripheral blood. The CDR3 DNA sequence: TGTGCCAGCAGTTACAGTCGGGGGAGCAATCAGCCCCAGCATTTT. Amino acids: CASSYSRGSNQPQHF.